Presented here are 5 T cell receptor beta chains from one specimen sequenced in a study of control samples from healthy donors and cancer patients. Here immunoSEQ multiplex PCR was the method, and the copy in TCRdb shows in-frame clones only, minus some. The table includes 110,000 or so clones, 80% to 90% detected once. Material: blood. The origin of the receptors is a woman aged 45 to 65 in good health.

This clone appeared a few times. The J gene is TRBJ1-1, the V gene TRBV30; possibly TRBD1 for D (5 bases). Germline CDR1 and CDR2: GTSNPN and SVGIG (reference sequence). The CDR3 extends over 14 amino acids. Trimming shortened V by 0 bases and J by 5 bases, and 13 bases separated the two germline ends. For the CDR3, the DNA is TGTGCCTGGAGTGTATACCGAGACAGTACTGAAGCTTTCTTT. Amino acids: CAWSVYRDSTEAFF.

The chain links TRBV18 to TRBJ2-2, with TRBD1 matching over 7 bases. The germline V gene has CDR1 KGHSH and CDR2 LQKENI. The CDR3 consists of 15 residues. The V segment lost 5 bases and the J segment 4 bases; nucleotides outside the gene matches: 7. The CDR3 loop reads CASSDRQGRTGELFF. In nucleotides, the CDR3 is TGTGCCAGCTCAGACCGACAGGGCCGCACCGGGGAGCTGTTTTTT.

The chain combines TRBV7-9 with TRBJ1-4, with D tentatively TRBD1 (5 bases). V lost 6 bases, J lost 1 base, and 18 bases lay in between. Germline V gene sequence: CDR1 SEHNR, CDR2 FQNEAQ (reference sequence). The length of the CDR3 is 17 residues. CDR3 protein: CASSLLQELGTNEKLFF. Written as DNA, the CDR3 is TGTGCCAGCAGTCTCCTACAGGAGCTCGGAACTAATGAAAAACTGTTTTTT.

The V gene is TRBV10-3, the J gene TRBJ2-7, with a tentative D call TRBD1 (5 bases). The V gene lost 0 bases and the J gene lost 1 base, with 13 bases spanning the gap. This CDR3 is built from 16 residues. Germline V gene lookup returns CDR1 ENHRY and CDR2 SYGVKD. This chain's CDR3 is CAISESKGFKSYEQYV. For the CDR3, the DNA is TGTGCCATCAGTGAGTCGAAGGGGTTTAAGTCCTACGAGCAGTACGTC.

This chain uses TRBV5-6 with TRBJ2-5; D is possibly TRBD2 (6 bases). Between the trimmed V and J ends, which lost 5 bases and 7 bases, there was a span of 18 bases. The CDR3 runs 14 residues. Germline CDR1 reads SGHDT; CDR2 reads YYEEEE. The CDR3 reads CASRGRLVAGTQYF. In DNA, the CDR3 is TGTGCCAGCAGGGGGAGACTAGTTGCAGGGACCCAGTACTTC.